One T cell receptor (beta chain) is described in this entry. All of the isolated RNA was reverse transcribed, so expressed TCRB transcripts were sequenced. Sequencing was performed with immunoSEQ multiplex PCR; in TCRdb, only in-frame clones are kept and a portion is missing. Of 10,000 to 15,000 clones in the sample, 46% were seen once. This entry belongs to a study of beta chain features in type 1 diabetes. Sequencing was performed on stem cell memory CD4+ T cells from blood. The receptor was derived from a man between 18 and 29 years old in good health.

This CDR3 reads CASSLEHQNTEAFF. In DNA, the CDR3 is TGCGCCAGCAGCTTGGAACACCAAAACACTGAAGCTTTCTTT. The V call is TRBV5-1, the J call TRBJ1-1, with D hard to call. Germline CDR1 reads SGHRS; CDR2 reads YFSETQ. The CDR3 spans 14 residues. With 0 bases removed from V and 2 bases from J, the gap between germline ends came to 8 bases.